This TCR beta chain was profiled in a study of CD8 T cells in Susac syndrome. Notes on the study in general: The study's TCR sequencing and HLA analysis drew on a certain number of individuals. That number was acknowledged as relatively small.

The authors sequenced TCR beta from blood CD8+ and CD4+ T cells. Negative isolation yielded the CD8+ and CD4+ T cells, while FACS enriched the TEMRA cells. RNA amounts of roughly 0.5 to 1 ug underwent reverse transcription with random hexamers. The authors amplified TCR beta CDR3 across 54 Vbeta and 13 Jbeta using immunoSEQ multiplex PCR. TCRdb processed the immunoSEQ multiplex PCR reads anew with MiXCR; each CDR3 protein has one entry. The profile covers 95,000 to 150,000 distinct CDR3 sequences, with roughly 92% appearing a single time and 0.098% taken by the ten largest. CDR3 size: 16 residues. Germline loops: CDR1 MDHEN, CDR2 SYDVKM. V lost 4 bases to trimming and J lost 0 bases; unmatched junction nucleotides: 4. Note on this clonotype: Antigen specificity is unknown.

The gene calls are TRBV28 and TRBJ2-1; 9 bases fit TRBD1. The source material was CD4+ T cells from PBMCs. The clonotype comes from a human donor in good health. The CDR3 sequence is CASSSQTGGSYNEQFF. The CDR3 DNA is TGTGCCAGCAGTTCCCAGACAGGGGGCTCCTACAATGAGCAGTTCTTC.